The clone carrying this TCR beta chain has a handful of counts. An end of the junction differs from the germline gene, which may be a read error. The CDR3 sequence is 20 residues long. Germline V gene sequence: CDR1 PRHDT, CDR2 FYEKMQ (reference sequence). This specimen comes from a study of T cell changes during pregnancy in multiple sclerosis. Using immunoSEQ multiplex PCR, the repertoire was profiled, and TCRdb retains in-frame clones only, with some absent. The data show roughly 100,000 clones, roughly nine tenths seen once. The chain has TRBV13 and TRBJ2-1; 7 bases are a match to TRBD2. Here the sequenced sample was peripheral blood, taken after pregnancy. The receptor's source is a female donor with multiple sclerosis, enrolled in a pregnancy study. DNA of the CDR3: TGTGCCAGCAGTTTAGACCGTGGGGAGGGAACTGAGAGCTCCTACAATGAGCAGTTCTTC. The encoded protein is CASSLDRGEGTESSYNEQFF.